Below, 26 T cell receptor beta chains from the same sample are listed, as sequenced in a study of shared clonotypes between healthy human individuals. The repertoire was sequenced with immunoSEQ multiplex PCR; TCRdb's copy has only in-frame clones and lacks some. The sample includes around 370,000 clones, about 96% of them seen just once. Material for sequencing was memory CD8+ T cells sorted from blood. The sample's subset: CD45RO+ cells pooled with CCR7-negative TemRA cells. These receptor sequences come from a man younger than 45 in good health.

V and J are TRBV30 and TRBJ2-1; tentatively, D is TRBD2 (5 bases). Germline V gene lookup returns CDR1 GTSNPN and CDR2 SVGIG (reference sequence). V was clipped by 4 bases and J by 5 bases, with 12 bases between them. The CDR3 runs to 13 residues. In DNA, the CDR3 is TGTGCCTGGAAGAGGGCCCCTGACAATGAGCAGTTCTTC. Its translation: CAWKRAPDNEQFF. Full variable domain (missing parts from reference TRBV30 and TRBJ2-1): SQTIHQWPATLVQPVGSPLSLECTVEGTSNPNLYWYRQAAGRGLQLLFYSVGIGQISSEVPQNLSASRPQDRQFILSSKKLLLSDSGFYLCAWKRAPDNEQFFGPGTRLTVL.

Details on this clone: The same CDR3 also results from other DNA sequences found in this sample. The rearrangement links TRBV9 to TRBJ1-3; maybe TRBD1 (5 bases). The CDR3 runs to 14 residues. V was cut by 0 bases and J by 2 bases, with 6 bases left in between. Germline V gene lookup returns CDR1 SGDLS and CDR2 YYNGEE. CDR3 sequence reads: CASSVGGAGNTIYF. In nucleotides, the CDR3 is TGTGCCAGCAGCGTAGGGGGGGCTGGAAACACCATATATTTT. Complete variable domain (other parts from reference TRBV9 and TRBJ1-3): DSGVTQTPKHLITATGQRVTLRCSPRSGDLSVYWYQQSLDQGLQFLIQYYNGEERAKGNILERFSAQQFPDLHSELNLSSLELGDSALYFCASSVGGAGNTIYFGEGSWLTVV.

The genes are TRBV28 and TRBJ1-2; D is unresolved. The CDR3 extends over 13 amino acids. The germline CDR1 and CDR2 sequences are MDHEN and SYDVKM. V was shortened by 10 bases and J by 1 base, with 13 bases between the two germline ends. The CDR3 nucleotides are TGTGCCATCCAAGACACAGTTAACTATGGCTACACCTTC. Translation: CAIQDTVNYGYTF.

This chain joins TRBV28 and TRBJ1-3, with TRBD1 as a possible D gene (6 bases). From germline, CDR1 is MDHEN and CDR2 SYDVKM. Trimming removed 3 bases at V and 4 bases at J, with 13 bases between. The CDR3 has 15 residues. The chain's CDR3 is CASSLGGLGGNTIYF. In nucleotides, the CDR3 is TGTGCCAGCAGTTTGGGGGGCTTGGGAGGAAACACCATATATTTT.

The chain joins TRBV5-1 to TRBJ2-7; 9 bases line up with TRBD2. CDR1 SGHRS and CDR2 YFSETQ come from the germline V gene. CDR3 length equals 18 residues. J was trimmed by 0 bases and V by 3 bases; bases with no gene match: 13. The CDR3: CASSSRGELSGSSYEQYF. DNA of the CDR3: TGCGCCAGCAGCTCACGGGGGGAACTTAGCGGGAGCTCCTACGAGCAGTACTTC.

The J gene is TRBJ1-1, the V gene TRBV28, with a weak D call TRBD1 (6 bases). V dropped 6 bases and J dropped 1 base, with 18 bases sitting between them. CDR1 and CDR2 from the germline V gene are MDHEN and SYDVKM. The CDR3 loop spans 16 amino acids. The CDR3 is CASRTGTNVGNTEAFF. DNA of the CDR3: TGTGCCAGCAGAACCGGGACAAATGTGGGGAACACTGAAGCTTTCTTT. The variable domain in full, completed from reference TRBV28 and TRBJ1-1, reads DVKVTQSSRYLVKRTGEKVFLECVQDMDHENMFWYRQDPGLGLRLIYFSYDVKMKEKGDIPEGYSVSREKKERFSLILESASTNQTSMYLCASRTGTNVGNTEAFFGQGTRLTVV.

On this clone itself: Other nucleotide sequences in the sample specify the same CDR3. The chain employs TRBV28 and TRBJ2-7; D is undetermined. This CDR3 spans 12 amino acids. Trimming removed 2 bases at V and 3 bases at J, with 5 bases between. The germline V gene has CDR1 MDHEN and CDR2 SYDVKM. CDR3 amino acids: CASSLGSYEQYF. The CDR3 nucleotides are TGTGCCAGCAGTTTAGGTAGCTACGAGCAGTACTTC.

V is TRBV6-4 and J is TRBJ2-7; D not resolved. V lost 4 bases, J lost 3 bases, and 10 bases lay in between. Germline V gene lookup returns CDR1 MRHNA and CDR2 SNTAGT. The CDR3 runs to 13 residues. The CDR3 bases are TGTGCCAGCAGTGTGGCTAGAGGCTACGAGCAGTACTTC. It translates to CASSVARGYEQYF.

V gene TRBV5-1 combines with J gene TRBJ2-7, with D perhaps TRBD2 (6 bases). Germline CDR1 reads SGHRS; CDR2 reads YFSETQ. The CDR3 length is 13 residues. V lost 4 bases and J 2 bases, leaving 10 bases between the germline ends. The CDR3 sequence is CASSTGVTYEQYF. The CDR3 DNA follows: TGCGCCAGCAGCACGGGGGTAACCTACGAGCAGTACTTC. Full variable domain (remainder filled in from reference TRBV5-1 and TRBJ2-7): KAGVTQTPRYLIKTRGQQVTLSCSPISGHRSVSWYQQTPGQGLQFLFEYFSETQRNKGNFPGRFSGRQFSNSRSEMNVSTLELGDSALYLCASSTGVTYEQYFGPGTRLTVT.

The chain carries TRBV28 and TRBJ1-2; D might be TRBD1 (5 bases). Trimming cost V 10 bases and J 0 bases, with 12 bases left between them. CDR1 and CDR2 from the germline V gene are MDHEN and SYDVKM. The CDR3 has 13 amino acids. CDR3 coding DNA: TGTGCCATTAGGGACCGATCTAACTATGGCTACACCTTC. Amino acid sequence: CAIRDRSNYGYTF.

The rearrangement joins TRBV7-9 to TRBJ2-5, with D possibly matching TRBD1 (7 bases). This CDR3 spans 17 amino acids. V shed 9 bases and J shed 2 bases, with 25 bases lying between them. CDR1 and CDR2 from the germline V gene are SEHNR and FQNEAQ (reference sequence). Here the CDR3 reads CARGTGAGTVHQETQYF. For the CDR3, the DNA is TGTGCCAGGGGGACTGGGGCCGGGACAGTGCATCAAGAGACCCAGTACTTC. The full variable domain, rest sourced from reference TRBV7-9 and TRBJ2-5, is DTGVSQNPRHKITKRGQNVTFRCDPISEHNRLYWYRQTLGQGPEFLTYFQNEAQLEKSRLLSDRFSAERPKGSFSTLEIQRTEQGDSAMYLCARGTGAGTVHQETQYFGPGTRLLVL.

The rearrangement uses TRBV9 and TRBJ1-1; D possibly corresponds to TRBD1 (6 bases). V shed 0 bases and J shed 2 bases, with 11 bases lying between them. The CDR3 totals 15 residues. Germline lookup yields CDR1 SGDLS and CDR2 YYNGEE. Written as DNA, the CDR3 is TGTGCCAGCAGCGTAGCGGGGACATTCAACACTGAAGCTTTCTTT. It specifies CASSVAGTFNTEAFF.

The rearrangement uses TRBV11-3 and TRBJ1-5, with a tentative D call TRBD1 (6 bases). Germline V gene data show CDR1 as SGHNT and CDR2 as YENEEA. The CDR3 has 18 amino acids. Trimming cost V 5 bases and J 2 bases, with 22 bases left between them. Here the CDR3 reads CASSIRQVLDIGNQPQHF. The CDR3, as DNA: TGTGCCAGCAGCATCAGACAGGTCCTCGATATAGGCAATCAGCCCCAGCATTTT.

V is TRBV6-6 and J is TRBJ2-2, with TRBD1 matching over 9 bases. Germline lookup yields CDR1 MNHNY and CDR2 SVGAGI (reference sequence). The J segment lost 7 bases and the V segment lost 7 bases, leaving 4 bases of the junction unmatched. The CDR3 runs to 13 residues. In DNA, the CDR3 is TGTGCCAGCAATGGACAGGGGAACGGGGAGCTGTTTTTT. Translation: CASNGQGNGELFF.

This clone has just a few counts. V gene TRBV25-1 combines with J gene TRBJ2-2; no definite D call. The CDR3 covers 15 residues. Germline V gene lookup returns CDR1 MGHDK and CDR2 SYGVNS. V lost 5 bases and J 4 bases, leaving 14 bases between the germline ends. The CDR3 loop is CASSKQSSPTGELFF. CDR3 in DNA: TGTGCCAGCAGTAAACAGAGTAGTCCCACCGGGGAGCTGTTTTTT.

The chain has TRBV6-6 and TRBJ1-2, with 7 bases lining up with TRBD1. Trimming took 5 bases from V and 5 from J; bases not matched to a gene: 14. The CDR3 is 16 residues long. Germline V lookup: CDR1 MNHNY, CDR2 SVGAGI (reference sequence). Here the CDR3 reads CASSAYSQGPKYGYTF. CDR3 DNA sequence: TGTGCCAGCAGTGCTTACTCACAGGGGCCGAAATATGGCTACACCTTC.

For this clone: The same CDR3 arises from other DNA sequences in this sample as well. The V and J genes are TRBV27 and TRBJ2-5, with D unclear. The V and J ends lost 0 bases and 2 bases respectively, with 4 bases between them. The CDR3 sequence is 13 residues long. Per the germline V gene, CDR1 is MNHEY and CDR2 is SMNVEV (reference sequence). This CDR3 is CASSLSRQETQYF. CDR3 nucleotide sequence: TGTGCCAGCAGTTTATCCAGGCAAGAGACCCAGTACTTC.

V is TRBV7-2 and J is TRBJ2-3; tentatively, D is TRBD2 (6 bases). Per germline, CDR1 SGHTA and CDR2 FQGNSA. The CDR3 is made up of 14 amino acids. With 4 bases removed from V and 4 bases from J, the gap between germline ends came to 12 bases. This CDR3 reads CASSSTSLADTQYF. The CDR3 nucleotides are TGTGCCAGCAGCTCGACTAGTTTGGCAGATACGCAGTATTTT.

J is TRBJ2-1 and V is TRBV2, with D perhaps matching TRBD2 (6 bases). Trimming shortened V by 6 bases and J by 0 bases, and 9 bases separated the two germline ends. CDR1 and CDR2 from the germline V gene are SNHLY and FYNNEI. There are 14 residues in the CDR3. The CDR3 bases are TGTGCCAGCAGGGCGGGAAGCTCCTACAATGAGCAGTTCTTC. It encodes CASRAGSSYNEQFF.

The V and J genes are TRBV2 and TRBJ2-7, with 9 bases aligning to TRBD1. Trimming took 8 bases from V and 4 from J; bases not matched to a gene: 6. Germline V gene data show CDR1 as SNHLY and CDR2 as FYNNEI. This CDR3 comprises 13 residues. The CDR3 bases are TGTGCCAGCGGGGGACAGGGCCGTTACGAGCAGTACTTC. Amino acids: CASGGQGRYEQYF. Drawing the rest from reference TRBV2 and TRBJ2-7, the complete variable domain is EPEVTQTPSHQVTQMGQEVILRCVPISNHLYFYWYRQILGQKVEFLVSFYNNEISEKSEIFDDQFSVERPDGSNFTLKIRSTKLEDSAMYFCASGGQGRYEQYFGPGTRLTVT.

The V and J genes are TRBV15 and TRBJ2-3; tentative D call: TRBD1 (5 bases). Trimming stripped 2 bases from V and 2 bases from J, with 8 bases between. CDR1 is LNHNV, CDR2 YYDKDF, per germline (reference sequence). This CDR3 is built from 14 residues. CDR3 sequence reads: CATSRSRVTDTQYF. For the CDR3, the DNA is TGTGCCACCAGCAGATCCAGGGTCACAGATACGCAGTATTTT.

CDR3 sequence reads: CSAREVGAFF. The CDR3 DNA follows: TGCAGTGCTAGAGAGGTGGGAGCTTTCTTT. V is TRBV20-1 and J is TRBJ1-1; no reliable D call. V lost 0 bases to trimming and J lost 10 bases, with 6 bases between them. Per the germline V gene, CDR1 is DFQATT and CDR2 is SNEGSKA (reference sequence). This CDR3 has 10 amino acids.

The rearrangement uses TRBV7-2 and TRBJ2-7, with 9 nucleotides matching TRBD2. CDR3 size: 17 residues. The V gene's germline CDR1 is SGHTA and CDR2 FQGNSA. J lost 2 bases, V lost 2 bases, and 10 bases had no gene match. CDR3 sequence reads: CASSLYGTSFSTYEQYF. CDR3 DNA: TGTGCCAGCAGCTTATACGGGACTAGCTTTAGTACCTACGAGCAGTACTTC.

The chain employs TRBV5-1 and TRBJ2-3, with D perhaps matching TRBD2 (5 bases). The CDR3 runs to 14 residues. Trimming left V 3 bases short and J 2 bases short, with 10 bases between. CDR1 and CDR2 (germline): SGHRS, YFSETQ. The CDR3 sequence is CASSSTSYTDTQYF. The CDR3 DNA reads as TGCGCCAGCAGCTCCACTAGTTACACAGATACGCAGTATTTT.

This chain joins TRBV11-2 and TRBJ2-7; TRBD2 agrees at 10 bases. V shed 4 bases, J shed 1 base, and the junction held 10 bases outside the gene matches. Germline loops: CDR1 SGHAT, CDR2 FQNNGV. The CDR3 covers 17 residues. The CDR3 coding sequence is TGTGCCAGCAGCTCCTACCTTCCGACTAGCGGGTCCTACGAGCAGTACTTC. This gives the protein CASSSYLPTSGSYEQYF.

The rearrangement links TRBV30 to TRBJ2-5, with D maybe TRBD2 (5 bases). This CDR3 has 14 amino acids. Germline V gives CDR1 GTSNPN, CDR2 SVGIG (reference sequence). Trimming stripped 2 bases from V and 3 bases from J, with 13 bases between. In nucleotides, the CDR3 is TGTGCCTGGAGTCCCTTACTAGGCGAAGAGACCCAGTACTTC. It translates to CAWSPLLGEETQYF.